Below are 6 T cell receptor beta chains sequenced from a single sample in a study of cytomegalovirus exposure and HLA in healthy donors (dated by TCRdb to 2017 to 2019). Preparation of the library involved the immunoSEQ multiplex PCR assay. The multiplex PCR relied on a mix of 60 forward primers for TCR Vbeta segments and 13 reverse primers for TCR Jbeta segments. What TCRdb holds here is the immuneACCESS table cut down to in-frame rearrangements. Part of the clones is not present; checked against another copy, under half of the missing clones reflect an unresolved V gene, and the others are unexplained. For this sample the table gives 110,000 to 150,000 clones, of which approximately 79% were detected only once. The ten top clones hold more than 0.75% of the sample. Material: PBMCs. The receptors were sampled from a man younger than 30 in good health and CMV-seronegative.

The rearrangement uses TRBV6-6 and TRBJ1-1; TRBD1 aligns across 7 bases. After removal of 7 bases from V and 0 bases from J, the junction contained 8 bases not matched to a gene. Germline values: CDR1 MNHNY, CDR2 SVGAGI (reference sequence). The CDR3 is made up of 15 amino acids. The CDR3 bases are TGTGCCAGCATCATACAGGGGCTTATGAACACTGAAGCTTTCTTT. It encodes CASIIQGLMNTEAFF.

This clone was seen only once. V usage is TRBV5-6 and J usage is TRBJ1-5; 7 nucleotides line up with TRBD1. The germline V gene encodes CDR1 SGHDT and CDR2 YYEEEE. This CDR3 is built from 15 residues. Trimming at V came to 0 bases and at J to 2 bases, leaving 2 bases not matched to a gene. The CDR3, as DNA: TGTGCCAGCAGCTTGGCCGGACAGGGCAATCAGCCCCAGCATTTT. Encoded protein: CASSLAGQGNQPQHF.

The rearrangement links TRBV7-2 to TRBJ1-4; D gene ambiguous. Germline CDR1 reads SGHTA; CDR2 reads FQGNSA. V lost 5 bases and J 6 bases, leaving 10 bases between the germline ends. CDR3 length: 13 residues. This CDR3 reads CASSVGRDEKLFF. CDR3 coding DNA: TGTGCCAGCAGCGTCGGGAGGGATGAAAAACTGTTTTTT. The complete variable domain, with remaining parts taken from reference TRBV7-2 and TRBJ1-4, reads GAGVSQSPSNKVTEKGKDVELRCDPISGHTALYWYRQSLGQGLEFLIYFQGNSAPDKSGLPSDRFSAERTGGSVSTLTIQRTQQEDSAVYLCASSVGRDEKLFFGSGTQLSVL.

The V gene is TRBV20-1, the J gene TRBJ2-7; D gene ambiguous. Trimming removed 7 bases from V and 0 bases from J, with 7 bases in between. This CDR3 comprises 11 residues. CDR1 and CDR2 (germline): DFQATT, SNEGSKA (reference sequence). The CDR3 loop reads CSGGLSYEQYF. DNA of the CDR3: TGCAGTGGAGGCCTCTCCTACGAGCAGTACTTC.

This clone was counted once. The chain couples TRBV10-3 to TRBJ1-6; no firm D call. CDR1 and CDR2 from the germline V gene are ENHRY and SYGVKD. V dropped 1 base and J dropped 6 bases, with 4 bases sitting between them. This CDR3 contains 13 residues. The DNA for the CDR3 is TGTGCCATCAGTGAGTTCTTTAATTCACCCCTCCACTTT. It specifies CAISEFFNSPLHF.

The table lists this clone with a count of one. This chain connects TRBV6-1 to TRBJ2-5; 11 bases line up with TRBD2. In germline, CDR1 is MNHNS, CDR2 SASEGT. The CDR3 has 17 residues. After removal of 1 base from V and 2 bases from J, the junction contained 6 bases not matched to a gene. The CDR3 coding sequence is TGTGCCAGCAGTGAAGTGGTTCTAGCGGGGGGACAAGAGACCCAGTACTTC. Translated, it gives CASSEVVLAGGQETQYF.